The 22 T cell receptor beta chains reported below all come from one sample, sequenced in a study of blood T cells in healthy people across ages. A sample-barcoded 5' primer and a J-beta primer mix were used in a second PCR of roughly 6 to 11 cycles. TCRdb re-derived calls from the 5' RACE reads in MiXCR, one entry per CDR3 protein. The profile shows under 2 million distinct CDR3 sequences, roughly 32% of them singletons. The sample taken for sequencing was blood. Every receptor here comes from a woman aged 25-40 years in good health.

CDR3 sequence (DNA): TGTGCCAGCAGCCATACAGGAGGGGAAAAACTGTTTTTT. This translates into CASSHTGGEKLFF. The chain combines TRBV7-9 with TRBJ1-4; TRBD1 might be the D (5 bases). Germline CDR1 reads SEHNR; CDR2 reads FQNEAQ (reference sequence). The ends were cut back, 5 bases at V and 8 bases at J, with 12 bases in the middle. The CDR3 has 13 amino acids.

This clonotype has only one observation. The rearrangement links TRBV7-2 to TRBJ1-2; D ambiguous. The length of the CDR3 is 10 residues. Germline CDR1 is SGHTA and CDR2 is FQGNSA. The germline V and J ends were trimmed by 8 bases and 6 bases, with 7 bases remaining between them. The CDR3 loop is CASQVDGYTF. Written as DNA, the CDR3 is TGTGCCAGCCAGGTTGATGGCTACACCTTC.

This clonotype is a singleton in its sample. This rearrangement joins TRBV28 to TRBJ2-7; D remains unclear. V was shortened by 3 bases and J by 2 bases, with 17 bases between the two germline ends. The CDR3 runs 16 residues. Germline V gene sequence: CDR1 MDHEN, CDR2 SYDVKM. For the CDR3, the DNA is TGTGCCAGCAGTTTCTTTTACTCTACACGACCCTACGAGCAGTACTTC. Its protein product is CASSFFYSTRPYEQYF.

This chain links TRBV7-9 with TRBJ2-7; 8 bases fit TRBD2. CDR1 and CDR2 from the germline V gene are SEHNR and FQNEAQ (reference sequence). This CDR3 region has 15 residues. J was trimmed by 5 bases and V by 1 base; bases with no gene match: 7. The CDR3 spells CASSLVAGGADEQYF. In DNA, the CDR3 is TGTGCCAGCAGCTTAGTTGCCGGGGGGGCTGACGAGCAGTACTTC.

The V and J genes are TRBV7-3 and TRBJ2-1, with 8 nucleotides matching TRBD2. CDR3 length: 15 residues. Germline V gene data show CDR1 as SGHTA and CDR2 as FQGTGA. The V gene end was trimmed by 4 bases and the J gene end by 7 bases; junction bases not matched to a gene: 9. CDR3 sequence reads: CASSSSQAGVNEQFF. The CDR3 DNA reads as TGTGCCAGCAGCTCCTCTCAAGCGGGAGTAAATGAGCAGTTCTTC.

The chain combines TRBV3-1 with TRBJ2-7; D is perhaps TRBD1 (5 bases). The germline CDR1 and CDR2 sequences are LGHDT and YNNKEL (reference sequence). Trimming shortened V by 5 bases and J by 5 bases, and 13 bases separated the two germline ends. CDR3 length: 13 residues. The CDR3 loop is CASSVRGTHEQYF. The CDR3 region has the DNA TGTGCCAGCAGCGTAAGGGGTACGCACGAGCAGTACTTC.

Concerning this clonotype itself: The junction differs from germline at one of its ends, possibly a read error. The chain employs TRBV20-1 and TRBJ1-1; D is possibly TRBD1 (6 bases). CDR3 length: 13 residues. CDR1 DFQATT and CDR2 SNEGSKA come from the germline V gene (reference sequence). The CDR3 region has the DNA TGCAGTGCTAGCAAGGACAGCTACACTGTAGCTTTCTTT. Translating it yields CSASKDSYTVAFF.

This clonotype was observed a handful of times. The gene calls are TRBV7-9 and TRBJ1-1; 8 bases match TRBD1. Germline V gene sequence: CDR1 SEHNR, CDR2 FQNEAQ (reference sequence). This CDR3 spans 15 amino acids. Germline trimming cut 8 bases from V and 3 bases from J; bases unmatched to any gene: 11. The CDR3 sequence: CASLPFQGAYTEAFF. Here the CDR3 DNA reads TGTGCCAGCCTCCCCTTCCAGGGGGCTTACACTGAAGCTTTCTTT. The full variable domain, its missing parts supplied by reference TRBV7-9 and TRBJ1-1, is DTGVSQNPRHKITKRGQNVTFRCDPISEHNRLYWYRQTLGQGPEFLTYFQNEAQLEKSRLLSDRFSAERPKGSFSTLEIQRTEQGDSAMYLCASLPFQGAYTEAFFGQGTRLTVV.

This clonotype has more than one count but fewer than ten. This sequence joins TRBV4-1 and TRBJ1-4, with a weak D call TRBD1 (5 bases). V dropped 4 bases and J dropped 5 bases, with 11 bases sitting between them. This CDR3 is built from 14 residues. Germline CDR1 MGHRA, CDR2 YSYEKL. CDR3 nucleotide sequence: TGCGCCAGCAGCCCCCGTCGGGGGAATGAAAAACTGTTTTTT. The encoded protein is CASSPRRGNEKLFF.

This rearrangement joins TRBV5-1 to TRBJ2-5; 9 bases line up with TRBD2. The CDR3 has 17 amino acids. Germline V gene sequence: CDR1 SGHRS, CDR2 YFSETQ. V shed 3 bases, J shed 1 base, and the junction held 10 bases outside the gene matches. DNA of the CDR3: TGCGCCAGCAGCTCCGGCACCCTAGCGGGGACCCAAGAGACCCAGTACTTC. This translates into CASSSGTLAGTQETQYF.

The chain uses TRBV9 and TRBJ2-5; D ambiguous. The V gene's germline CDR1 is SGDLS and CDR2 YYNGEE. V was clipped by 1 base and J by 5 bases, with 9 bases between them. This CDR3 has 13 residues. The CDR3 region has the DNA TGTGCCAGCAGCGTACACGAGGACGAGACCCAGTACTTC. Protein product: CASSVHEDETQYF.

The rearrangement links TRBV21-1 to TRBJ2-7. TRBV21-1 is a pseudogene locus. The CDR3 length is 15 residues. The CDR3 sequence is CASSKGGIGSYEQYF. In DNA, the CDR3 is TGTGCCAGCAGCAAAGGGGGAATTGGGTCCTACGAGCAGTACTTC.

The chain employs TRBV4-2 and TRBJ1-6; the D gene is possibly TRBD1 (5 bases). Trimming removed 0 bases at V and 8 bases at J, with 11 bases between. Germline V gene sequence: CDR1 LGHNA, CDR2 YNFKEQ. This CDR3 region has 15 residues. CDR3 coding DNA: TGTGCCAGCAGCCAAGAGGTCCAGGGACATTCACCCCTCCACTTT. Translated: CASSQEVQGHSPLHF.

This clonotype was recorded a few times. The chain has TRBV12-3 or TRBV12-4 and TRBJ2-5, with D unresolved. This CDR3 has 14 amino acids. The germline V and J ends were trimmed by 5 bases and 3 bases, with 13 bases remaining between them. Here the CDR3 DNA reads TGTGCCAGCAGTGACACAAGGGTCAAAGAGACCCAGTACTTC. Encoded protein: CASSDTRVKETQYF.

The CDR3 DNA follows: TGTGCCTGGACCGGTGATAACTACGAGCAGTACTTC. This codes for CAWTGDNYEQYF. This chain connects TRBV30 to TRBJ2-4; D ambiguous. With the DNA end fitting TRBJ2-7 better, the J assignment may be wrong. The V gene's germline CDR1 is GTSNPN and CDR2 SVGIG (reference sequence). The CDR3 is 12 residues long.

The V and J genes are TRBV7-8 and TRBJ2-7; tentatively, D is TRBD1 or TRBD2 (5 bases each). Germline lookup yields CDR1 SGHVS and CDR2 FQNEAQ. V was clipped by 4 bases and J by 2 bases, with 9 bases between them. This CDR3 comprises 13 residues. In DNA, the CDR3 is TGTGCCAGCAGCTCGAGGGACCCCTACGAGCAGTACTTC. This codes for CASSSRDPYEQYF.

In DNA, the CDR3 is TGTGCCAGCAGTGAAGCGGCCAGGAGCACCTACAATGAGCAGTTCTTC. It translates to CASSEAARSTYNEQFF. V and J are TRBV6-1 and TRBJ2-1; D is ambiguous. Germline V CDR1 and CDR2: MNHNS, SASEGT. The CDR3 contains 16 residues. V lost 0 bases to trimming and J lost 2 bases, with 11 bases between them.

This clonotype has just a few counts. The chain is built from TRBV5-6 and TRBJ2-1; D unclear. CDR3 size: 13 residues. V was pared by 1 base and J by 6 bases, with 8 bases between. Germline V gene lookup returns CDR1 SGHDT and CDR2 YYEEEE. The CDR3 protein is CASSLFVGNEQFF. The CDR3 DNA sequence: TGTGCCAGCAGCTTGTTCGTCGGCAATGAGCAGTTCTTC.

The chain joins TRBV20-1 to TRBJ1-2, with D possibly TRBD1 on 6 matching bases. Germline-derived CDR1 and CDR2 are DFQATT and SNEGSKA (reference sequence). CDR3 length: 14 amino acids. V was trimmed by 0 bases and J by 4 bases, leaving 12 bases between them. Written as DNA, the CDR3 is TGCAGTGCTAGAGAACAGGGTCGGAGCTATGGCTACACCTTC. Residues: CSAREQGRSYGYTF.

V gene TRBV25-1 combines with J gene TRBJ1-2; unclear D gene. Trimming pared 1 base from V and 8 bases from J, leaving 17 bases between. Germline V gene sequence: CDR1 MGHDK, CDR2 SYGVNS. This CDR3 contains 15 residues. The CDR3 DNA reads as TGTGCCAGCAGTGAATTTTACAGCTCCGACCAAGGCTACACCTTC. Its translation is CASSEFYSSDQGYTF.

The chain is built from TRBV7-9 and TRBJ1-3; no clear D gene. Germline values: CDR1 SEHNR, CDR2 FQNEAQ (reference sequence). The CDR3 is 16 residues long. V gave up 2 bases and J gave up 0 bases, with 11 bases separating them. The CDR3 sequence is CASSLPTVSSGNTIYF. The CDR3 DNA follows: TGTGCCAGCAGCTTACCCACAGTGAGCTCTGGAAACACCATATATTTT.

The rearrangement links TRBV15 to TRBJ2-3; no firm D call. The CDR3 consists of 16 residues. CDR1 is LNHNV and CDR2 is YYDKDF in the germline V gene (reference sequence). Trimming shortened V by 0 bases and J by 4 bases, and 14 bases separated the two germline ends. CDR3 region: CATSRDLTRSADTQYF. The CDR3 DNA reads TGTGCCACCAGCAGAGATCTGACCCGTAGTGCAGATACGCAGTATTTT. The full variable domain, in which reference TRBV15 and TRBJ2-3 provide the parts outside the CDR3, is DAMVIQNPRYQVTQFGKPVTLSCSQTLNHNVMYWYQQKSSQAPKLLFHYYDKDFNNEADTPDNFQSRRPNTSFCFLDIRSPGLGDTAMYLCATSRDLTRSADTQYFGPGTRLTVL.